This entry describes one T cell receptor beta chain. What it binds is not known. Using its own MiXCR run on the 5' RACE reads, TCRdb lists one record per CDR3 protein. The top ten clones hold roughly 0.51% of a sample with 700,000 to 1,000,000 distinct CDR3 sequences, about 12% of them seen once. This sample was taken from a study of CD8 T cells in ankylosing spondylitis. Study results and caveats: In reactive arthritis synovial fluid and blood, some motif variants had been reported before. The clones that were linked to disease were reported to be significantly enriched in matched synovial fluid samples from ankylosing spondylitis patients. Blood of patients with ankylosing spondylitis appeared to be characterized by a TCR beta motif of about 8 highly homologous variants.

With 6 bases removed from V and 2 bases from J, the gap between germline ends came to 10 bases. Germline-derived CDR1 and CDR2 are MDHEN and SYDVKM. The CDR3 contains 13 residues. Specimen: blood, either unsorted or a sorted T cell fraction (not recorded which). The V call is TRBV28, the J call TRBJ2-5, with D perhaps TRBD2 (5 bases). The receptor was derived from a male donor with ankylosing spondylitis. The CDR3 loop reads CASRPRGQETQYF. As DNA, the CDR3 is TGTGCCAGCAGGCCCCGGGGACAAGAGACCCAGTACTTC.